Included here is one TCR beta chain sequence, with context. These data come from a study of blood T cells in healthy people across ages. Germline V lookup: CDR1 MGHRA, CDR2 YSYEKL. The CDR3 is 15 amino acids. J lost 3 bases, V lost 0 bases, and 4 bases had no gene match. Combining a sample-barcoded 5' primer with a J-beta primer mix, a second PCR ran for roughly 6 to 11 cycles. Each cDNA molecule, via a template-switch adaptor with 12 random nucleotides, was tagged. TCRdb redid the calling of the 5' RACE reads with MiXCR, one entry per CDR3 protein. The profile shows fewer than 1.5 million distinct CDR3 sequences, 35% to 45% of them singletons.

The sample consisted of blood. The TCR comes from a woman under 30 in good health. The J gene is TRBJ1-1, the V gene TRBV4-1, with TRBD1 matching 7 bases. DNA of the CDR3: TGCGCCAGCAGCCAAGATGGGACAGTATACACTGAAGCTTTCTTT. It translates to CASSQDGTVYTEAFF.